The table lists the clone carrying this TCR beta chain with many counts. The antigen remains unidentified. The sample belongs to a study of T cells in Graves' hyperthyroidism and ophthalmopathy. General study results and limits: The blood repertoire included most of the expanded thyroid clonotypes above 0.001.

The hyperthyroidism was newly diagnosed and had lasted under 2 months; the patients were aged 18 to 65. Diagnoses used clinical symptoms, serum thyroxine and TRAb, thyroid ultrasound and orbital computed tomography. V shed 6 bases and J 1 base; nucleotides not matched to a gene: 12. The CDR3 has 16 residues. The germline gives CDR1 DFQATT, CDR2 SNEGSKA (reference sequence). RNA transcripts provided the source from which TCR beta CDR3 regions were amplified. First-round RT-PCR of the TCR CDR3 relied on the HTBI primer set. Via MiXCR, TCRdb re-called the multiplex PCR reads, giving one row per CDR3 protein. The sample records approximately 640,000 distinct CDR3 sequences, 16% being singletons.

The chain joins TRBV20-1 to TRBJ1-5, with 7 bases fitting TRBD1. This sequence was found in a woman aged 25 to 39 with Graves' hyperthyroidism. Sequenced material: blood. The chain's CDR3 is CSADGQALGSNQPQHF. In DNA, the CDR3 is TGCAGTGCCGATGGACAGGCCCTAGGAAGCAATCAGCCCCAGCATTTT.